Following are 10 T cell receptor beta chains from one sample sequenced in a study of early T cells in non-severe SARS-CoV-2 infection. One entry per CDR3 protein, called by TCRdb with MiXCR from the 5' RACE reads. The sample shows 25,000 to 30,000 distinct CDR3 sequences, less than 6.5% of them seen only once. The sample was whole blood, taken at baseline. The receptors stem from an adult who was a healthcare worker with PCR-confirmed SARS-CoV-2 infection or an uninfected control (not recorded which).

This clonotype has ten or more counts. This chain uses TRBV29-1 with TRBJ1-5; D unresolved. V gave up 5 bases and J gave up 2 bases, with 13 bases separating them. There are 14 residues in the CDR3. Germline CDR1 is SQVTM and CDR2 is ANQGSEA. The CDR3 sequence is CSVLEGYGNQPQHF. In DNA form, the CDR3 reads TGCAGCGTTCTGGAAGGGTATGGCAATCAGCCCCAGCATTTT.

This clonotype was seen many times. The chain combines TRBV20-1 with TRBJ2-1; 11 bases align to TRBD1. CDR3 length: 13 amino acids. Germline V gene data show CDR1 as DFQATT and CDR2 as SNEGSKA (reference sequence). The ends lost 2 bases at V and 9 bases at J; junction bases unmatched: 3. The CDR3 loop reads CSARRTGGGEQFF. The DNA for the CDR3 is TGCAGTGCTAGAAGGACAGGGGGCGGTGAGCAGTTCTTC.

This clonotype has ten or more counts. The J gene is TRBJ2-3, the V gene TRBV24-1, with D tentatively TRBD2 (5 bases). This CDR3 has 13 residues. V shed 5 bases and J shed 3 bases, with 8 bases lying between them. Per germline, CDR1 KGHDR and CDR2 SFDVKD. The CDR3 sequence is CATSARGTDTQYF. In DNA form, the CDR3 reads TGTGCCACCAGTGCCCGAGGGACAGATACGCAGTATTTT.

This clonotype was seen only a few times. The chain combines TRBV5-4 with TRBJ2-3; D possibly corresponds to TRBD1 (6 bases). Germline V gene data show CDR1 as SGHNT and CDR2 as YYREEE (reference sequence). Trimming removed 4 bases at V and 4 bases at J, with 13 bases between. The CDR3 covers 14 residues. In DNA, the CDR3 is TGTGCCAGCAGCCGTCGACAGGACTCAGATACGCAGTATTTT. Translation: CASSRRQDSDTQYF. Looking up the rest from reference TRBV5-4 and TRBJ2-3 gives the full variable domain: ETGVTQSPTHLIKTRGQQVTLRCSSQSGHNTVSWYQQALGQGPQFIFQYYREEENGRGNFPPRFSGLQFPNYSSELNVNALELDDSALYLCASSRRQDSDTQYFGPGTRLTVL.

This clonotype came up many times. The chain links TRBV20-1 to TRBJ2-2; D not resolved. CDR1 and CDR2 from the germline V gene are DFQATT and SNEGSKA (reference sequence). With 6 bases removed from V and 4 bases from J, the gap between germline ends came to 12 bases. The CDR3 has 13 amino acids. CDR3 in DNA: TGCAGTGCCATCCATGGAACCACCGGGGAGCTGTTTTTT. Its protein is CSAIHGTTGELFF.

This clonotype was found many times. The V gene is TRBV21-1, the J gene TRBJ2-2; the table calls TRBD2, which could not be checked here. TRBV21-1 is shown as a pseudogene. The CDR3 covers 16 residues. The CDR3 region has the DNA TGTGCCAGCAGCAAAGGTGGGAGGGGATGGACCGGGGAGCTGTTTTTT. Its protein product is CASSKGGRGWTGELFF.

This clonotype was counted many times. The chain employs TRBV20-1 and TRBJ1-5; 7 nucleotides line up with TRBD1. With 0 bases clipped from V and 10 bases from J, the junction kept 6 bases outside the gene matches. CDR3 length: 13 amino acids. Germline-derived CDR1 and CDR2 are DFQATT and SNEGSKA (reference sequence). In nucleotides, the CDR3 is TGCAGTGCTAGAGAAGGGACAGTTAAACCCCAGCATTTT. Its protein is CSAREGTVKPQHF.

This clonotype was recorded many times. V and J are TRBV6-5 and TRBJ1-6; a weak D match, TRBD1 (5 bases). The V gene's germline CDR1 is MNHEY and CDR2 SVGAGI. The V end was cut by 7 bases, the J end by 8 bases, with 12 bases between. There are 13 residues in the CDR3. The CDR3 sequence is CASTLGGDSPLHF. The CDR3, as DNA: TGTGCCAGCACCCTCGGGGGGGATTCACCCCTCCACTTT.

This clonotype was observed a few times. The V and J genes are TRBV7-3 and TRBJ2-1; 8 bases line up with TRBD2. CDR3 length equals 16 residues. V lost 5 bases to trimming and J lost 3 bases; unmatched junction nucleotides: 9. In germline, CDR1 is SGHTA, CDR2 FQGTGA. CDR3 loop: CASSLTSGGNYNEQFF. In DNA form, the CDR3 reads TGTGCCAGCAGCCTCACTAGCGGAGGGAACTACAATGAGCAGTTCTTC.

This clonotype was counted between two and nine times. V gene TRBV4-3 combines with J gene TRBJ2-3, with D hard to call. Trimming took 0 bases from V and 3 from J, leaving 10 bases between them. There are 15 residues in the CDR3. Germline V gene data show CDR1 as LGHNA and CDR2 as YSLEER. The CDR3: CASSQDSVGTDTQYF. DNA for the CDR3: TGCGCCAGCAGCCAAGATTCAGTAGGGACAGATACGCAGTATTTT.